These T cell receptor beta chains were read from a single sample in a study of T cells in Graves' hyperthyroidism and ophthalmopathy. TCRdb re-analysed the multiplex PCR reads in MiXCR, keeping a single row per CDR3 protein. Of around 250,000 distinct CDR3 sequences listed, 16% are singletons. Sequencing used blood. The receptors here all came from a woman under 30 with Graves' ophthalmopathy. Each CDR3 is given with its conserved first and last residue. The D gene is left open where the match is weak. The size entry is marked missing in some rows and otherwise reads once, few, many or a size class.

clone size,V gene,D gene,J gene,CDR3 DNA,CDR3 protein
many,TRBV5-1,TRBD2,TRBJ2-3,TGCGCCAGCAGTCCGGGGGGGCCAAGGGATACGCAGTATTTT,CASSPGGPRDTQYF
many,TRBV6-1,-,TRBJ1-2,TGTGCCAGCAGGCTAATCTCGGGGGGGATCTATGGCTACACCTTC,CASRLISGGIYGYTF
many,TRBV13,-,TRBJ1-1,TGTGCCAGCACCGTTCGCCGGACTGAAGCTTTCTTT,CASTVRRTEAFF
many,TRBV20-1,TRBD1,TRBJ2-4,TGCAGTGCTAGAGATCCGGAGACAGGGGCGGTGAACATTCAGTACTTC,CSARDPETGAVNIQYF
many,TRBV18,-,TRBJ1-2,TGTGCCAGCTCACGTGACAGACTCCCTAACTATGGCTACACCTTC,CASSRDRLPNYGYTF
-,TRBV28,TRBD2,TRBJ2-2,TGTGCCAGCAGTGCAGTTCTAGCGGGTTCCGGGGAGCTGTTTTTT,CASSAVLAGSGELFF
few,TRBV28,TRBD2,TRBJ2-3,TGTGCCAGCAGTCGTCGTAGCGGGGGAGATACGCAGTATTTT,CASSRRSGGDTQYF
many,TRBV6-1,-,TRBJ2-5,TGTGCCAGCAGTGATTTAGTTGAGACCCAGTACTTC,CASSDLVETQYF
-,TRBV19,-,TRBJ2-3,TGTGCCAGTAGTAACTCGGGCGCGCAGTATTTT,CASSNSGAQYF
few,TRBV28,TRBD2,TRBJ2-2,TGTGCCAGCGAGGGGACTAGTAGCGTCACCGGGGAGCTGTTTTTT,CASEGTSSVTGELFF
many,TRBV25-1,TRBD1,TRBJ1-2,TGTGCCAGCAGTGAATCAGGTGGGACAGACGGTGGCTACACCTTC,CASSESGGTDGGYTF
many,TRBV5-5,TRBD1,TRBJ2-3,TGTGCCAGCAGCCACGGTAGGGGGACAGCTTACTCCACAGATACGCAGTATTTT,CASSHGRGTAYSTDTQYF
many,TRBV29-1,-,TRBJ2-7,TGCAGCGTTGCTGCAGGGAAATCCTACGAGCAGTACTTC,CSVAAGKSYEQYF
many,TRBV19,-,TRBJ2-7,TGTGCCAGTAGTTATATTACAGGCTACGAGCAGTACTTC,CASSYITGYEQYF
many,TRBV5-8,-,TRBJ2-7,TGTGCCAGCAGCTTGTACTCATCCTACGAGCAGTACTTC,CASSLYSSYEQYF
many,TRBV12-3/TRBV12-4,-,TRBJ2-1,TGTGCCAGCAGTTTAAGTGGGACTCTACTCTACAATGAGCAGTTCTTC,CASSLSGTLLYNEQFF
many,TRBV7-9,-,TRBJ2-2,TGTGCCAGTCATGATGGGTTAACCGGGGAGCTGTTTTTT,CASHDGLTGELFF
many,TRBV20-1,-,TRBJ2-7,TGCAGTGCGGAGGGGGGAGGTCAGCACTCCTACGAGCAGTACTTC,CSAEGGGQHSYEQYF
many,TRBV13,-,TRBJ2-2,TGTGCCAGCAGACTGGGAACCGGGGAGCTGTTTTTT,CASRLGTGELFF
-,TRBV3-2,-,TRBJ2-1,TGTGCCAGCAGCCCATACAGCCGGGGAGGGGGGACGAATGAGCAGTTCTTC,CASSPYSRGGGTNEQFF
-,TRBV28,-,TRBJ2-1,TGTGCCAGCAGTTTATTCCTAGGCAGGGCGCCCGCGGCCTACAATGAGCAGTTCTTC,CASSLFLGRAPAAYNEQFF
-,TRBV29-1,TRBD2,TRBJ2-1,TGCAGCGTCTGTTTGATCGGGACTAGCGCGGGTCCGAATGAGCAGTTCTTC,CSVCLIGTSAGPNEQFF
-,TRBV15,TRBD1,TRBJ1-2,TGTGCCACCGGGAGACAGGGGCTAAACTATGGCTACACCTTC,CATGRQGLNYGYTF
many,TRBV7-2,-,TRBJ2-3,TGTGCCAGCAGCTTTAGGGGCACAGATACGCAGTATTTT,CASSFRGTDTQYF
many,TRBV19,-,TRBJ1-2,TGTGCCAGTAGTACTAGAGGACAGTACTATGGCTACACCTTC,CASSTRGQYYGYTF
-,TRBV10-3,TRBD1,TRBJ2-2,TGTGCCAGCCAAGCGGGACAGGGTACCGGGGAGCTGTTTTTT,CASQAGQGTGELFF
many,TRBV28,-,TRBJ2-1,TGTGCCAGCAGTCTACAGGGAAATGAGCAGTTCTTC,CASSLQGNEQFF
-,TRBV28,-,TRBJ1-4,TGTGCCAGCAGTTTATGGGGCGCTGCAACTAATGAAAAACTGTTTTTT,CASSLWGAATNEKLFF
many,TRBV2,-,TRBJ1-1,TGTGCCAGCACAAAAGAGGGGCCCTTGGGCACTGAAGCTTTCTTT,CASTKEGPLGTEAFF
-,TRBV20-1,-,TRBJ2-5,TGCAGTGCTGGGAAGGAAAAAGAGACCCAGTACTTC,CSAGKEKETQYF
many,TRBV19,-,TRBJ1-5,TGTGCCAGTAGTATGTTCGGGGGGGGAACTCAGCCCCAGCATTTT,CASSMFGGGTQPQHF
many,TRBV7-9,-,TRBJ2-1,TGTGCCAGCAGCTTACCCTCTAGCGTCAATGAGCAGTTCTTC,CASSLPSSVNEQFF
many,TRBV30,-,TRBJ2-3,TGTGCCTGGAGTGTGGGGCAGGGGCGAGGCACAGATACGCAGTATTTT,CAWSVGQGRGTDTQYF
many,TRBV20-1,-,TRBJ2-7,TGCAGTGCTAGGATCAGGGGTCCCTACGAGCAGTACTTC,CSARIRGPYEQYF
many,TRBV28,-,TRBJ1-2,TGTGCCAGCAGTTTAGCCTCCTCGTATGGCTACACCTTC,CASSLASSYGYTF
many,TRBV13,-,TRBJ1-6,TGTGCCAGCAGCCCACCCAGATATAATTCACCCCTCCACTTT,CASSPPRYNSPLHF
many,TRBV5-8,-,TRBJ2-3,TGTGCCATTTCTAAGGAGAAAGGAGTTGCAGATACGCAGTATTTT,CAISKEKGVADTQYF